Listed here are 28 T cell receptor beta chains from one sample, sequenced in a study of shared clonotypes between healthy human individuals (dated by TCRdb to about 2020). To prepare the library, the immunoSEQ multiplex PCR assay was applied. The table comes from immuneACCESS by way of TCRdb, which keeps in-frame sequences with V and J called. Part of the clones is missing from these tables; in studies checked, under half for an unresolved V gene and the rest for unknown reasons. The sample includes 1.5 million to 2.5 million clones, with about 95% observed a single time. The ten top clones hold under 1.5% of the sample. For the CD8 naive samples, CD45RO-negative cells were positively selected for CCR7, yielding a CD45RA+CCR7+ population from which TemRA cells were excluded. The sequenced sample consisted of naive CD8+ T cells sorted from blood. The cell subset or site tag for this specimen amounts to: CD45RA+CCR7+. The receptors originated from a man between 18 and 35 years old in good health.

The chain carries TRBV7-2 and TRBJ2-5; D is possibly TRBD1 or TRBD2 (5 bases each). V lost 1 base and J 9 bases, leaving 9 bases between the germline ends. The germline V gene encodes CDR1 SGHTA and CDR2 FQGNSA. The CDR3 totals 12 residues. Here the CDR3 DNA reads TGTGCCAGCAGCTTAGGGGGGTTGGCCCAGTACTTC. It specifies CASSLGGLAQYF.

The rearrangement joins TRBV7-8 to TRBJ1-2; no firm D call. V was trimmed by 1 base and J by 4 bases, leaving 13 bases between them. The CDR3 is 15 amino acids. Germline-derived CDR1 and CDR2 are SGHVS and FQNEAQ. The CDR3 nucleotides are TGTGCCAGCAGCTTAGAAGCGGCAGGCGGCTATGGCTACACCTTC. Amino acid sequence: CASSLEAAGGYGYTF.

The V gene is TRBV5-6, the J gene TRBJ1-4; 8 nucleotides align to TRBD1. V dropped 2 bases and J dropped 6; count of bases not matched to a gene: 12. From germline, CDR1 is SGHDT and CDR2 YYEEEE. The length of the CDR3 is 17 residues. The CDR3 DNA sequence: TGTGCCAGCAGCTTCGGCGCAGGGGGCGAAGAGGATGAAAAACTGTTTTTT. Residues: CASSFGAGGEEDEKLFF.

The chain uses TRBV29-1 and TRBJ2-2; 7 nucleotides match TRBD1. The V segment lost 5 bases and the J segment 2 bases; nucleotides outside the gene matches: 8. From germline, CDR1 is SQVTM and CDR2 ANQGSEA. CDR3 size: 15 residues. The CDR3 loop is CSVHNRDSNTGELFF. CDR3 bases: TGCAGCGTTCACAATCGGGACAGCAACACCGGGGAGCTGTTTTTT.

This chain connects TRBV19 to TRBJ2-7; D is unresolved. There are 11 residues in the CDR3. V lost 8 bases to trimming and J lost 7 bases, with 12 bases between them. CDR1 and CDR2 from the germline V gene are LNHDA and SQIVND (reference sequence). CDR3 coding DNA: TGTGCCAGTGGTCCCCCTGGGGAGCAGTACTTC. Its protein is CASGPPGEQYF.

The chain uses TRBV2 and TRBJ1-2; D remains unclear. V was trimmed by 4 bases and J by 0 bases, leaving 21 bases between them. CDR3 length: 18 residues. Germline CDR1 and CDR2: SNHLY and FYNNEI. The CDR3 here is CASSGLKEADGANYGYTF. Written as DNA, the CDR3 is TGTGCCAGCAGTGGCCTTAAAGAGGCGGACGGAGCTAACTATGGCTACACCTTC.

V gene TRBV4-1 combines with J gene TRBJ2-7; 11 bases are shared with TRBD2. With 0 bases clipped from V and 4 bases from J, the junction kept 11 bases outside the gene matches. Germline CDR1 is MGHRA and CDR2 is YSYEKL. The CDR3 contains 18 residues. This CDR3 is CASSQDQVAGLAVYEQYF. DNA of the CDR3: TGCGCCAGCAGCCAAGACCAGGTCGCGGGACTAGCGGTTTACGAGCAGTACTTC.

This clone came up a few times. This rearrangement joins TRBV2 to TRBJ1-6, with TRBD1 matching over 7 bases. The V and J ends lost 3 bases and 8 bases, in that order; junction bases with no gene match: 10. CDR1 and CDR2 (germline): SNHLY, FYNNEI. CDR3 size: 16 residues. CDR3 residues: CASSEVVTGLDSPLHF. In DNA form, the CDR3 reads TGTGCCAGCAGTGAGGTTGTGACAGGGTTGGATTCACCCCTCCACTTT.

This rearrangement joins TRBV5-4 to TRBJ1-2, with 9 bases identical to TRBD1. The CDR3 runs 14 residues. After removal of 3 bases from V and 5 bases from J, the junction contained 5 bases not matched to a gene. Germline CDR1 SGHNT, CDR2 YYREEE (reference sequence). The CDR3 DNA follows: TGTGCCAGCAGCTGGGACAGGGCGGCGTATGGCTACACCTTC. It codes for CASSWDRAAYGYTF.

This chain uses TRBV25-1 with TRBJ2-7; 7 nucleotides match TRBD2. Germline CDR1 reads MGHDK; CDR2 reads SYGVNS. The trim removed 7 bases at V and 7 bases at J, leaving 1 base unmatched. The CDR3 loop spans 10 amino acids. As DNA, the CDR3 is TGTGCCAGCATGGGAGGGGAGCAGTACTTC. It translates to CASMGGEQYF.

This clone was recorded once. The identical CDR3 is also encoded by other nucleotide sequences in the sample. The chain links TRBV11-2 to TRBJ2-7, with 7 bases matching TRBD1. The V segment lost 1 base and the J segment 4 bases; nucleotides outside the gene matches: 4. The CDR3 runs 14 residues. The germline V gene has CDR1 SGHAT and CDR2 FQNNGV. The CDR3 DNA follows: TGTGCCAGCAGCTTAGGGGCAGGGGGTTACGAGCAGTACTTC. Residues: CASSLGAGGYEQYF.

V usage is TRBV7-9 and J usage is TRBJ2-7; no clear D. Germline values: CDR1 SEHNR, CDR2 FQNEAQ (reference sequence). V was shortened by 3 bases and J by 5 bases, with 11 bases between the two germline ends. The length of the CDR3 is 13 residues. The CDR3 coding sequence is TGTGCCAGCAGCTTTGCCCGGGCTGACGAGCAGTACTTC. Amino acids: CASSFARADEQYF.

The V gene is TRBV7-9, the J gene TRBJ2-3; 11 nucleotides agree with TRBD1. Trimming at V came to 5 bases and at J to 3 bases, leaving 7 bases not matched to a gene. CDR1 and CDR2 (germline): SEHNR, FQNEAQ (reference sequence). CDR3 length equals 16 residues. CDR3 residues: CASSPTGTGGTDTQYF. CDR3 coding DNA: TGTGCCAGCAGCCCAACCGGGACAGGGGGAACAGATACGCAGTATTTT.

The CDR3 bases are TGTGCCAGCAGAGAGGGAGGGAAAGAGACCCAGTACTTC. This sequence encodes CASREGGKETQYF. This rearrangement joins TRBV5-4 to TRBJ2-5, with 7 bases aligning to TRBD2. This CDR3 is built from 13 residues. The V gene end was trimmed by 5 bases and the J gene end by 3 bases; junction bases not matched to a gene: 4. The germline CDR1 and CDR2 sequences are SGHNT and YYREEE (reference sequence).

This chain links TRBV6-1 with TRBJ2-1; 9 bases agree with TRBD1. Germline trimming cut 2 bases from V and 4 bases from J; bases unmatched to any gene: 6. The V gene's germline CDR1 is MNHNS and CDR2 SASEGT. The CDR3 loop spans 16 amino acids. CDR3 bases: TGTGCCAGCAGTGAACTCCGGACAGGGGTATACAATGAGCAGTTCTTC. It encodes CASSELRTGVYNEQFF.

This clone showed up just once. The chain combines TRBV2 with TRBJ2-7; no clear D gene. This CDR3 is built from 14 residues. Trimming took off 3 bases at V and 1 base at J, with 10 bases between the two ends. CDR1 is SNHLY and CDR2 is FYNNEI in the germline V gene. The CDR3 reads CASSDVRFSYEQYF. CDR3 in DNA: TGTGCCAGCAGTGATGTCAGGTTTTCCTACGAGCAGTACTTC.

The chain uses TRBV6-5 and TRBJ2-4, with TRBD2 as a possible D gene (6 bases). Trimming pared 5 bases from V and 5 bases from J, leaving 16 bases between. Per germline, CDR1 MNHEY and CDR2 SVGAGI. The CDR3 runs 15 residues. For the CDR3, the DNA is TGTGCCAGCAGTCCCCGGGGAGGTACAGAAAACATTCAGTACTTC. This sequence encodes CASSPRGGTENIQYF.

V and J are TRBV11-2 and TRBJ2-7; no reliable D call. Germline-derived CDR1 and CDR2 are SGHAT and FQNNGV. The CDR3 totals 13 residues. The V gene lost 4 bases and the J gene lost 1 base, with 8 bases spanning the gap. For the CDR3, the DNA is TGTGCCAGCAGCTGGCGGAGTTCCTACGAGCAGTACTTC. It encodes CASSWRSSYEQYF.

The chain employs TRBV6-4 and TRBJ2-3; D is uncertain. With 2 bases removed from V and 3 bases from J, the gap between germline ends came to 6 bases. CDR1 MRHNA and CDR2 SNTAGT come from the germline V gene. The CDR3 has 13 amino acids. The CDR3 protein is CASSDDSTDTQYF. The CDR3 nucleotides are TGTGCCAGCAGTGACGACTCAACAGATACGCAGTATTTT.

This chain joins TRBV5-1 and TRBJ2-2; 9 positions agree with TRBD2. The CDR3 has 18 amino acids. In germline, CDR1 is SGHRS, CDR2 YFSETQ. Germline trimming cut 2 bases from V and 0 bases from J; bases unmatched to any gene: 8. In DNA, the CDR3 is TGCGCCAGCAGCTTTTCGCTAGCGGGACTTTCGAACACCGGGGAGCTGTTTTTT. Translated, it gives CASSFSLAGLSNTGELFF.

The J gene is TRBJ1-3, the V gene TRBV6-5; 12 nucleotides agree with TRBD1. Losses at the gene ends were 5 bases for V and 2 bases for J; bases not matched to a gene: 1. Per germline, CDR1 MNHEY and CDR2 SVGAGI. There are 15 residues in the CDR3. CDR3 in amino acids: CASSGTGGTGNTIYF. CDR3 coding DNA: TGTGCCAGCAGTGGGACAGGGGGCACTGGAAACACCATATATTTT.

In DNA, the CDR3 is TGCGCCAGCAGCCATTATGGACAGGGGGCCTATGGCTACACCTTC. Residues: CASSHYGQGAYGYTF. V usage is TRBV4-1 and J usage is TRBJ1-2; 11 positions agree with TRBD1. V shed 3 bases, J shed 4 bases, and the junction held 4 bases outside the gene matches. The CDR3 runs 15 residues. The germline V gene has CDR1 MGHRA and CDR2 YSYEKL.

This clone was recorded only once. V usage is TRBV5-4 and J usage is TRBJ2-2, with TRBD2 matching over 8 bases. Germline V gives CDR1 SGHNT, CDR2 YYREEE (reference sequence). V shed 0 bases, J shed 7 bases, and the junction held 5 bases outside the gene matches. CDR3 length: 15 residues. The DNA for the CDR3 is TGTGCCAGCAGCTTGGGGACTAGCTCCATCGGGGAGCTGTTTTTT. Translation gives CASSLGTSSIGELFF.

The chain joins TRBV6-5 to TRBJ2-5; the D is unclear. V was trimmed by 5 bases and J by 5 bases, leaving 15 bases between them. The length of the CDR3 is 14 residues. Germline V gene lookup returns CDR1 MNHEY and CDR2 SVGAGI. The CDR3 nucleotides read TGTGCCAGCAGTGACCCCGTGGTGTTGGAGACCCAGTACTTC. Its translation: CASSDPVVLETQYF.

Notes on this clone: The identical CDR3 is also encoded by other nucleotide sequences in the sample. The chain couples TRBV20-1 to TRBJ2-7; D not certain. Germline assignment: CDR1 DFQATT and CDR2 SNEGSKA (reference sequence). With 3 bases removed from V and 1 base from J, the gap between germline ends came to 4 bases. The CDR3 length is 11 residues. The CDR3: CSASDSYEQYF. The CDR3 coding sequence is TGCAGTGCTAGTGATTCCTACGAGCAGTACTTC.

CDR3 DNA sequence: TGTGCCAGTAGTGCCGAGGACAGGGGAGACACTGAAGCTTTCTTT. Protein sequence: CASSAEDRGDTEAFF. The chain joins TRBV19 to TRBJ1-1; TRBD1 agrees at 9 bases. Germline trimming cut 5 bases from V and 3 bases from J; bases unmatched to any gene: 7. The germline V gene encodes CDR1 LNHDA and CDR2 SQIVND (reference sequence). The length of the CDR3 is 15 residues.

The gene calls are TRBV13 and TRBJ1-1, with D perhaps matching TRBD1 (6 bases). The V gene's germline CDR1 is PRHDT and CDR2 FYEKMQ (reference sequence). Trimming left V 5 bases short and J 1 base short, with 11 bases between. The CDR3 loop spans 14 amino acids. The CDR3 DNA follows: TGTGCCAGCAGCATACAGGGCGGGAACACTGAAGCTTTCTTT. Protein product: CASSIQGGNTEAFF.

The CDR3 region has the DNA TGTGCCACCAGCAGCACGGAACAGGGTATCACCGGGGAGCTGTTTTTT. The encoded protein is CATSSTEQGITGELFF. The gene calls are TRBV15 and TRBJ2-2; a weak D match, TRBD1 (6 bases). Germline V lookup: CDR1 LNHNV, CDR2 YYDKDF (reference sequence). The V end was cut by 3 bases, the J end by 4 bases, with 15 bases between. This CDR3 spans 16 amino acids. Based on the CDR3 plus reference TRBV15 and TRBJ2-2, the full variable domain is DAMVIQNPRYQVTQFGKPVTLSCSQTLNHNVMYWYQQKSSQAPKLLFHYYDKDFNNEADTPDNFQSRRPNTSFCFLDIRSPGLGDTAMYLCATSSTEQGITGELFFGEGSRLTVL.